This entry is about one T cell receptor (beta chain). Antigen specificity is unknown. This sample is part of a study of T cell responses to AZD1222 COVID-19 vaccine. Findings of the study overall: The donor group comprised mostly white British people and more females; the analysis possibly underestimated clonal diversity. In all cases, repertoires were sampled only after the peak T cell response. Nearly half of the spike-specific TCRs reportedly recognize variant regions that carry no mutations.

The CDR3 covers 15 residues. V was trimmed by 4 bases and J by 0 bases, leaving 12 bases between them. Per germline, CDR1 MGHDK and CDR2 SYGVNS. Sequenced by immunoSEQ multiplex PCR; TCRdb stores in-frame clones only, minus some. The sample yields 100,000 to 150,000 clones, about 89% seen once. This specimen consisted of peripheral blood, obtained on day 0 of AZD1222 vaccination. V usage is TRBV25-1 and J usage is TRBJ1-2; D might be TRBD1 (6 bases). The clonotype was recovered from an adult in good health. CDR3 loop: CASSASRTANYGYTF. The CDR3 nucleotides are TGTGCCAGCAGTGCTTCCAGGACAGCTAACTATGGCTACACCTTC.